Reported below is one T cell receptor beta chain. Its cognate antigen is unknown. This record comes from a study of T-cell reconstitution after alpha-beta-depleted transplantation in children. Study observations and caveats: Some patients showed high day-60 TCRbeta diversity, which derived from surviving recipient T cells and thymic progenitors.

The TCRbeta library incorporated unique molecular identifiers. TCRdb analysed the PCR reads with MiXCR anew, one entry per CDR3 protein. The sample holds around 800,000 distinct CDR3 sequences, roughly 15% seen once. The CDR3 extends over 16 amino acids. Germline lookup yields CDR1 SGHVS and CDR2 FNYEAQ. Deletions cut 0 bases from V and 6 bases from J, with 18 bases between. V usage is TRBV7-6 and J usage is TRBJ2-7, with D possibly TRBD1 on 5 matching bases. Specimen: PBMCs, mostly from graft donor cells, collected 360 days after TCRalphabeta/CD19-depleted stem cell transplant. The TCR originated in a male patient aged 10 to 17 who had a stem cell transplant for acute lymphoblastic leukemia, so the T cells may come from the graft donor. The CDR3 reads CASSLAAGQGRIEQYF. Here the CDR3 DNA reads TGTGCCAGCAGCTTAGCCGCTGGGCAGGGTAGGATCGAGCAGTACTTC.